Each of the 2 T cell receptor beta chains below was sequenced from the same sample in a study of blood T cell repertoires in COVID-19 (dated by TCRdb to between 2020 and 2021). Libraries were made using the immunoSEQ multiplex PCR assay. Imported from immuneACCESS, the table was reduced by TCRdb to in-frame sequences with V and J called. These copies leave out some clones; in studies compared against another copy, an unresolved V gene accounts for under half, and the cause of the remainder is not known. The sample data list around 230,000 clones, and around 86% of these were observed just once. The ten largest account for about 2.2% of the sample. Input material: peripheral blood. These receptors came from a man aged 25-45 years who had recovered from COVID-19.

The genes are TRBV4-3 and TRBJ2-7; 11 positions match TRBD1. V lost 4 bases and J lost 2; bases outside the gene matches: 1. This CDR3 is 14 amino acids long. CDR1 is LGHNA, CDR2 YSLEER, per germline. As DNA, the CDR3 is TGCGCCAGCAGCCCGGGACAGGGGGCCTACGAGCAGTACTTC. Protein product: CASSPGQGAYEQYF.

The J gene is TRBJ1-2, the V gene TRBV7-9; 9 positions agree with TRBD1. This CDR3 is 17 amino acids long. In germline, CDR1 is SEHNR, CDR2 FQNEAQ (reference sequence). Trimming removed 2 bases from V and 3 bases from J; junction bases left unmatched: 10. In nucleotides, the CDR3 is TGTGCCAGCAGCTTAACGCACCTGGGACAGGGAGACTATGGCTACACCTTC. The encoded protein is CASSLTHLGQGDYGYTF. The full variable domain, rest sourced from reference TRBV7-9 and TRBJ1-2, is DTGVSQNPRHKITKRGQNVTFRCDPISEHNRLYWYRQTLGQGPEFLTYFQNEAQLEKSRLLSDRFSAERPKGSFSTLEIQRTEQGDSAMYLCASSLTHLGQGDYGYTFGSGTRLTVV.